This TCR beta chain was identified in a study of cytomegalovirus exposure and HLA in healthy donors. The germline CDR1 and CDR2 sequences are MDHEN and SYDVKM. CDR3 size: 14 residues. Unmatched junction bases numbered 7, after V lost 1 base and J lost 7 bases. The study ran its PCR with 60 Vbeta and 13 Jbeta primers. The protocol was immunoSEQ multiplex PCR, while the TCRdb copy is restricted to in-frame clones and leaves out a portion. Its listing shows more than 95,000 clones. Regarding the study as a whole: Across all donors, roughly uniform sequencing depth was an assumption of the presence/absence analyses. Upon later analysis, TCR association rates were observed to vary by HLA locus, being highest for DRB1 and lowest for HLA-C. On later analysis, the bulk of CMV-associated TCR beta chains appeared to be HLA-restricted.

As concerns this clone: Its antigen is unknown.

The J gene is TRBJ2-7, the V gene TRBV28, with TRBD1 matching 7 bases. Sequencing used PBMCs. The sequence was collected from a man aged 40-55 years in good health and CMV-seronegative. The CDR3 region is CASSLSDRAEEQYF. The CDR3 bases are TGTGCCAGCAGTTTATCAGACAGGGCGGAAGAGCAGTACTTC. Full variable domain (missing parts from reference TRBV28 and TRBJ2-7): DVKVTQSSRYLVKRTGEKVFLECVQDMDHENMFWYRQDPGLGLRLIYFSYDVKMKEKGDIPEGYSVSREKKERFSLILESASTNQTSMYLCASSLSDRAEEQYFGPGTRLTVT.